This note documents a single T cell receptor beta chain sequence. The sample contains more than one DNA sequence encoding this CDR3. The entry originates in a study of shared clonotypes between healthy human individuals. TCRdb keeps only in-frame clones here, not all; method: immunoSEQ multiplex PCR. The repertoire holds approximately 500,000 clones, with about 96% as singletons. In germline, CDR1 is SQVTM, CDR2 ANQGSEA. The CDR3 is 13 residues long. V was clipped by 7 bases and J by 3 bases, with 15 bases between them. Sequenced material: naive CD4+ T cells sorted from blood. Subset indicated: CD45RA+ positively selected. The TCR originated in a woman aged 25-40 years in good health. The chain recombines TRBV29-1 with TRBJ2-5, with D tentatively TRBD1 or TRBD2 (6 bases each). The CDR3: CSAQRGAEETQYF. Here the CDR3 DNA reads TGCAGCGCCCAAAGGGGGGCGGAAGAGACCCAGTACTTC.